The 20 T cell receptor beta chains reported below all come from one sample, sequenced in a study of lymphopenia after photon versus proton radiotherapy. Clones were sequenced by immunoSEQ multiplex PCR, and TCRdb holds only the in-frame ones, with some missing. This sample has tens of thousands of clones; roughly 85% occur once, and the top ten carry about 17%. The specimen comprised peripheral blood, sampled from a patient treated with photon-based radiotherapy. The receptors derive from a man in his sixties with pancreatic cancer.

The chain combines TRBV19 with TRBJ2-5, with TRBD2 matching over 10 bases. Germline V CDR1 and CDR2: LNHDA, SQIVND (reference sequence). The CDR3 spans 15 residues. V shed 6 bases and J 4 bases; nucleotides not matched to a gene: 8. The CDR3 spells CASRRVAGGRETQYF. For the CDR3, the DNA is TGTGCCAGTAGGAGAGTAGCGGGGGGTCGAGAGACCCAGTACTTC.

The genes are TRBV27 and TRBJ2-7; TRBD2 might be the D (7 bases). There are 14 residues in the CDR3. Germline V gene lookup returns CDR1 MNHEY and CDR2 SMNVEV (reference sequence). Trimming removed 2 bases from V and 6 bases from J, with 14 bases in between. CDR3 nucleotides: TGTGCCAGCAGTTTAGGAGAGGGGGGGGTCGAGCAGTACTTC. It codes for CASSLGEGGVEQYF.

Here the CDR3 reads CASSLTPSSYEQYF. In DNA, the CDR3 is TGTGCCAGCAGCTTAACTCCGAGCTCCTACGAGCAGTACTTC. The chain has TRBV7-2 and TRBJ2-7; D not certain. The V and J ends lost 2 bases and 0 bases respectively, with 8 bases between them. This CDR3 spans 14 amino acids. Looked up from germline, CDR1 is SGHTA and CDR2 is FQGNSA.

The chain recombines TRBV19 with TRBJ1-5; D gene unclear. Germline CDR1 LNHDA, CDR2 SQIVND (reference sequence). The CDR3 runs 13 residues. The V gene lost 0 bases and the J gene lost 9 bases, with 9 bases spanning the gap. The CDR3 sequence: CASSIDPAGPQHF. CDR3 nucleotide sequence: TGTGCCAGTAGTATAGACCCCGCGGGGCCCCAGCATTTT.

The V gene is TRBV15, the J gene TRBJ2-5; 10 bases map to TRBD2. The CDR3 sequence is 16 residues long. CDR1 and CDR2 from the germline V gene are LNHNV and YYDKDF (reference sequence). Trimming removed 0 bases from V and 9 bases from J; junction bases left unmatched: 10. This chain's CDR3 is CATSRDLAGARAAQYF. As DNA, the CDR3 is TGTGCCACCAGCAGAGATCTAGCGGGGGCCCGGGCGGCCCAGTACTTC.

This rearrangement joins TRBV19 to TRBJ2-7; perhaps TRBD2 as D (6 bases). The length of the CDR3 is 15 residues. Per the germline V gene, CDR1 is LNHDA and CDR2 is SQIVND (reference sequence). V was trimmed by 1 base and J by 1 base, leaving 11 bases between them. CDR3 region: CASSIGGDRSYEQYF. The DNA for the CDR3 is TGTGCCAGTAGTATAGGGGGGGATCGGTCCTACGAGCAGTACTTC.

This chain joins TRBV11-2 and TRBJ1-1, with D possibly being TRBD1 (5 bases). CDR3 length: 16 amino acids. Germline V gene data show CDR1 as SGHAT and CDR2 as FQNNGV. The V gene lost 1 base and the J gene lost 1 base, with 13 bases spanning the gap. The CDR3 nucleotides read TGTGCCAGCAGCTTAGCGGGCGGCAGGGCGAACACTGAAGCTTTCTTT. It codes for CASSLAGGRANTEAFF.

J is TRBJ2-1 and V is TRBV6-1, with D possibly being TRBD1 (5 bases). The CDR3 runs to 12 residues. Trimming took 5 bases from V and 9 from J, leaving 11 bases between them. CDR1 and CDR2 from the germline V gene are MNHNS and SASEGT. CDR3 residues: CASSRWTIEQFF. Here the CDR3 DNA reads TGTGCCAGCAGTCGATGGACAATTGAGCAGTTCTTC.

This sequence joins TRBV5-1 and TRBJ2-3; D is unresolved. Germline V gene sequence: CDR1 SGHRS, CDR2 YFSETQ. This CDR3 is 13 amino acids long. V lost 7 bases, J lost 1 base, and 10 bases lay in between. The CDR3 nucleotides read TGCGCCAGCTATAGCCAGGGCACAGATACGCAGTATTTT. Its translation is CASYSQGTDTQYF.

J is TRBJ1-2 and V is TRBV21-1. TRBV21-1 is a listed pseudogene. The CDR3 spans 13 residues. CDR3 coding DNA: TGTGCCAGCAGCCGGGACCTTTCCTATGGCTACACCTTC. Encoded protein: CASSRDLSYGYTF.

CDR3 sequence reads: CAWNPDSLERGAFF. The CDR3 nucleotides are TGTGCCTGGAACCCTGACAGTCTAGAAAGAGGAGCTTTCTTT. V is TRBV30 and J is TRBJ1-1; tentatively, D is TRBD1 (5 bases). Trimming removed 4 bases at V and 10 bases at J, with 22 bases between. The length of the CDR3 is 14 residues. Germline values: CDR1 GTSNPN, CDR2 SVGIG (reference sequence).

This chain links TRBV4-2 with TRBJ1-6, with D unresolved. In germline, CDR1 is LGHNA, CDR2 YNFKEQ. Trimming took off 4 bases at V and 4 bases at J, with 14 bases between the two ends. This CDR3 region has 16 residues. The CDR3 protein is CASSRSLTLYNSPLHF. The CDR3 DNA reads TGTGCCAGCAGCCGATCTCTGACACTATATAATTCACCCCTCCACTTT.

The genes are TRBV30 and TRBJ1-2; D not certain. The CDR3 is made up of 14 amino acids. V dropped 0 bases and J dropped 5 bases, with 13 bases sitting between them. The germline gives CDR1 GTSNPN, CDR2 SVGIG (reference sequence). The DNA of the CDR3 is TGTGCCTGGAGTGTAGGAGGAGGGCCTTATGGCTACACCTTC. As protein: CAWSVGGGPYGYTF.

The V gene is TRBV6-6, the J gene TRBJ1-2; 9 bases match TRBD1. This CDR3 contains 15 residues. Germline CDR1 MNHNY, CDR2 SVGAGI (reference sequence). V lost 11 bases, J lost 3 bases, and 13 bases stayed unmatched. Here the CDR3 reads CAGWTGAHRHYGYTF. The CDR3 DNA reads TGTGCCGGTTGGACAGGGGCGCACCGTCACTATGGCTACACCTTC.

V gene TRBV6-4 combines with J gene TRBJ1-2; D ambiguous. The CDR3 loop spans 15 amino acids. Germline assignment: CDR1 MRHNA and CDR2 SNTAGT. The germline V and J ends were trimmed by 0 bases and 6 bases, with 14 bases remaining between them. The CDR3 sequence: CASSDSGVARNGYTF. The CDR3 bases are TGTGCCAGCAGTGACTCTGGAGTTGCCAGGAATGGCTACACCTTC.

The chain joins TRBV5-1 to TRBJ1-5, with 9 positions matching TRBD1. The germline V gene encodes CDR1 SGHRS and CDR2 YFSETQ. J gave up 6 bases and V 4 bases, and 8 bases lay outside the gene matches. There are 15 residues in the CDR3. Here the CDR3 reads CASSQGTGLGQPQHF. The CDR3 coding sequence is TGCGCCAGCAGCCAAGGGACAGGGTTGGGTCAGCCCCAGCATTTT. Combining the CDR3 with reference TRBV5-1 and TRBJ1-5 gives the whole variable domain KAGVTQTPRYLIKTRGQQVTLSCSPISGHRSVSWYQQTPGQGLQFLFEYFSETQRNKGNFPGRFSGRQFSNSRSEMNVSTLELGDSALYLCASSQGTGLGQPQHFGDGTRLSIL.

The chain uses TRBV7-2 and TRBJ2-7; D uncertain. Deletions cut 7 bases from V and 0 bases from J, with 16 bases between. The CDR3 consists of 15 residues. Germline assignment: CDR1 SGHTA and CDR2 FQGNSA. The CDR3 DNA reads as TGTGCCAGCACCCCGATTCTAATGAGCTCCTACGAGCAGTACTTC. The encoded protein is CASTPILMSSYEQYF.

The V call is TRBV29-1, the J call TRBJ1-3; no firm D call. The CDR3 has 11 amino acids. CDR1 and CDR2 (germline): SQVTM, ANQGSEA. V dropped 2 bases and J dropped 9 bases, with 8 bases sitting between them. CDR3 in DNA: TGCAGCGTTGAAAAGGGTACCACCATATATTTT. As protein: CSVEKGTTIYF.

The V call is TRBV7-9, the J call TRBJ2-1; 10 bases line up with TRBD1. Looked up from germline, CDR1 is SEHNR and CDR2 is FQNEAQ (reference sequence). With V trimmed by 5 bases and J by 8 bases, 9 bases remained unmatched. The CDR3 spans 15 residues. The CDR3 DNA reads TGTGCCAGCAGCCTTCAGAGGACAGGGGGACATGAGCAGTTCTTC. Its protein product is CASSLQRTGGHEQFF.

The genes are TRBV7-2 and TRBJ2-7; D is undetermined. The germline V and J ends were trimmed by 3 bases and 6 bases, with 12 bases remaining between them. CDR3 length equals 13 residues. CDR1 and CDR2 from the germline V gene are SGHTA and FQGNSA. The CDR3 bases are TGTGCCAGCAGCTTCGAGTTAGGGCCCGAGCAGTACTTC. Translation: CASSFELGPEQYF.